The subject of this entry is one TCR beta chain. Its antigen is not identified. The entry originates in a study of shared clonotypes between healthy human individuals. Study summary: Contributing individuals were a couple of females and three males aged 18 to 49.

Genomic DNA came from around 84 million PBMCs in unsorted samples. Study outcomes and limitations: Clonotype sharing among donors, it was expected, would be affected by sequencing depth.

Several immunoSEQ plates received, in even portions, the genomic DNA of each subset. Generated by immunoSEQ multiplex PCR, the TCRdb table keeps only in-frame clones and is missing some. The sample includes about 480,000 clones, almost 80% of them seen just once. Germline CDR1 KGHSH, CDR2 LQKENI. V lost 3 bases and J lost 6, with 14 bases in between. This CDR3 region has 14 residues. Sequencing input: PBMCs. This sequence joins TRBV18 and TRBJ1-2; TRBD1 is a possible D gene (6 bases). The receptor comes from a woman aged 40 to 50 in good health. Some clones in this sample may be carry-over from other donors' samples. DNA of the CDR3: TGTGCCAGCTCACCTACGACAGGCTCCAATGGCTACACCTTC. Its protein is CASSPTTGSNGYTF. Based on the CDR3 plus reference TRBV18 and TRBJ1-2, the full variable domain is NAGVMQNPRHLVRRRGQEARLRCSPMKGHSHVYWYRQLPEEGLKFMVYLQKENIIDESGMPKERFSAEFPKEGPSILRIQQVVRGDSAAYFCASSPTTGSNGYTFGSGTRLTVV.